This TCR beta chain originates from a study of blood T cell repertoires in COVID-19. The overall study: Spain, Italy and the United States supplied samples that represented acute and convalescent COVID-19. PBMCs, B-cell-depleted T cells, or T cells were the source of the cDNA or gDNA that made up the material.

CDR1 is MNHEY, CDR2 SVGAGI, per germline. V shed 4 bases, J shed 4 bases, and the junction held 3 bases outside the gene matches. This CDR3 spans 13 amino acids. The table lists this clone with a count of one. Data came from immunoSEQ multiplex PCR; TCRdb stores just in-frame clones and leaves some out. The repertoire includes about 130,000 clones, about 83% of them detected once, and about 13% sits in the top ten. The sequence was obtained from a human donor in a cohort sampled during active COVID-19. V usage is TRBV6-5 and J usage is TRBJ1-1; TRBD1 matches 7 bases. The sample was peripheral blood. The CDR3 region has the DNA TGTGCCAGCAGTTTACAGGGGCTCACTGAAGCTTTCTTT. Amino acids: CASSLQGLTEAFF.